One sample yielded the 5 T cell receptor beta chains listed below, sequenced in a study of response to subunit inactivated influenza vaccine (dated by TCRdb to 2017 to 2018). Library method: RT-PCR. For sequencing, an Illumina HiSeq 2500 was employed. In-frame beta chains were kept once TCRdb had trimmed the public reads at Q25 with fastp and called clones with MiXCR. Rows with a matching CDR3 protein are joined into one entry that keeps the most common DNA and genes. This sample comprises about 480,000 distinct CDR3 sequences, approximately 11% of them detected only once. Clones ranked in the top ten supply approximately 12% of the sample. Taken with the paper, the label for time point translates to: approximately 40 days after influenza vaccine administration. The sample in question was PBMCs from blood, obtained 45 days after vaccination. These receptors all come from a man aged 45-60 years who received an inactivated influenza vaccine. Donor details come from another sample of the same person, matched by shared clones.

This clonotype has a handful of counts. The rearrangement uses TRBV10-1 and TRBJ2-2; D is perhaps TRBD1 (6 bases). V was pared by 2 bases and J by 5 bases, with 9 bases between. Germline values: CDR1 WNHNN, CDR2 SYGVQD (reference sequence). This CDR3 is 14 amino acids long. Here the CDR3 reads CASSEAQGTGELFF. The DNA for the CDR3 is TGCGCCAGCAGTGAGGCACAGGGAACCGGGGAGCTGTTTTTT.

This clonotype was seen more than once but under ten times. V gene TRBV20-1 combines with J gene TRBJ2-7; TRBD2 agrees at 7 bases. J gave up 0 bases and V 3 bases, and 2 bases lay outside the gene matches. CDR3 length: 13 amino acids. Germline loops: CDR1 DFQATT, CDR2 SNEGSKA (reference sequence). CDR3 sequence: CSASTSVSYEQYF. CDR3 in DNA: TGCAGTGCTAGTACTAGCGTCTCCTACGAGCAGTACTTC.

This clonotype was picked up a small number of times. The CDR3 loop is CASSLSGGEQPQHF. CDR3 nucleotide sequence: TGTGCCAGCAGCTTATCAGGGGGGGAACAGCCCCAGCATTTT. The V gene is TRBV7-2, the J gene TRBJ1-5; 7 bases agree with TRBD1. This CDR3 spans 14 amino acids. V lost 2 bases, J lost 7 bases, and 5 bases stayed unmatched. Germline V CDR1 and CDR2: SGHTA, FQGNSA. Using reference TRBV7-2 and TRBJ1-5 for the parts outside the CDR3, the full variable domain is GAGVSQSPSNKVTEKGKDVELRCDPISGHTALYWYRQSLGQGLEFLIYFQGNSAPDKSGLPSDRFSAERTGGSVSTLTIQRTQQEDSAVYLCASSLSGGEQPQHFGDGTRLSIL.

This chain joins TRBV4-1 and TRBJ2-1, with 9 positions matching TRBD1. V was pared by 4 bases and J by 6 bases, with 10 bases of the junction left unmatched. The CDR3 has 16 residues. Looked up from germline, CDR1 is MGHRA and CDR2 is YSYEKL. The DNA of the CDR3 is TGCGCCAGCAGCCCGACGGGACAGGGCCTGGGCAATGAGCAGTTCTTC. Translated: CASSPTGQGLGNEQFF.

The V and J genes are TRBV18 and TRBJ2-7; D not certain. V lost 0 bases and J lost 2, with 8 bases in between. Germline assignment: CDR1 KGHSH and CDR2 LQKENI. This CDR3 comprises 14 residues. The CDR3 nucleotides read TGTGCCAGCTCACCACCGGGGATCACCTACGAGCAGTACTTC. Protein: CASSPPGITYEQYF. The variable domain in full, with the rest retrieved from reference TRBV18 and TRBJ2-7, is NAGVMQNPRHLVRRRGQEARLRCSPMKGHSHVYWYRQLPEEGLKFMVYLQKENIIDESGMPKERFSAEFPKEGPSILRIQQVVRGDSAAYFCASSPPGITYEQYFGPGTRLTVT.